This TCR beta chain was sequenced in a study of blood T cell repertoires in COVID-19. The overall study: The origin of the acute and convalescent COVID-19 samples was the United States, Italy and Spain. The cDNA or gDNA used as material had been derived from T cells, B-cell-depleted T cells, or PBMCs.

As originally analysed: Reference gene primers were amplified, and this amplification served to estimate nucleated cell counts. Sequenced by immunoSEQ multiplex PCR; TCRdb stores in-frame clones only, minus some. V and J calls and clone size come straight from that table; D and trimming were deduced from the DNA. This repertoire shows under 300,000 clones, about 82% found once; its top ten account for 12%. V shed 4 bases and J shed 4 bases, with 16 bases lying between them. CDR3 size: 15 residues. The germline gives CDR1 SGHDN, CDR2 FVKESK. The material sequenced was peripheral blood. V and J are TRBV14 and TRBJ2-5; weak D call: TRBD2 (6 bases). The TCR comes from an elderly man with acute or convalescent COVID-19. As DNA, the CDR3 is TGTGCCAGCAGCCTCACTCCGGTGGGAGGAGAGACCCAGTACTTC. It specifies CASSLTPVGGETQYF.